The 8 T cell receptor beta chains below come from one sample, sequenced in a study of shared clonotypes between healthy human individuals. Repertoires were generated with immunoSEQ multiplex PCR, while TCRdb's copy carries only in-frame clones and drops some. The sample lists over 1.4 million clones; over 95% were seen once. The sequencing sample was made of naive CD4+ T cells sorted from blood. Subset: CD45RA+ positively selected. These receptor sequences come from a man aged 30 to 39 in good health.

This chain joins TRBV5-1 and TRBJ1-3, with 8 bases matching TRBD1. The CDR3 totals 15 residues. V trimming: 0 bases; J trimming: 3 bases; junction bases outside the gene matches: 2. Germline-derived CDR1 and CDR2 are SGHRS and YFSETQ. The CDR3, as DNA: TGCGCCAGCAGCTTGGTACAGGGGGTTGGAAACACCATATATTTT. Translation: CASSLVQGVGNTIYF.

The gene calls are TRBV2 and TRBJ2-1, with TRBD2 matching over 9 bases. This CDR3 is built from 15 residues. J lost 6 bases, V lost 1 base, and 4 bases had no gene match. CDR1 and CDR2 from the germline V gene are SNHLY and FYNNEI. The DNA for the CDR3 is TGTGCCAGCAGTGAAGAGGGACTAGCAACCAATGAGCAGTTCTTC. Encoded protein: CASSEEGLATNEQFF.

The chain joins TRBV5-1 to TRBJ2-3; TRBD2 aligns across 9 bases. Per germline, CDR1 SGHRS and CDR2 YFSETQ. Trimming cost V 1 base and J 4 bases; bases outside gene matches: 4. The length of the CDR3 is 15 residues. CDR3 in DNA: TGCGCCAGCAGCTTGCCGGCGGGAGGGCCAGATACGCAGTATTTT. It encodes CASSLPAGGPDTQYF.

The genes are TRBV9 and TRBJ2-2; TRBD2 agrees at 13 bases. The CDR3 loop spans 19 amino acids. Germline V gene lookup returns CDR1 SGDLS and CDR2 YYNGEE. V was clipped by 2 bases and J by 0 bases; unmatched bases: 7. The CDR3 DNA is TGTGCCAGCAGCGTGGTACTAGCGGGAGGGCCAACGAACACCGGGGAGCTGTTTTTT. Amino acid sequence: CASSVVLAGGPTNTGELFF.

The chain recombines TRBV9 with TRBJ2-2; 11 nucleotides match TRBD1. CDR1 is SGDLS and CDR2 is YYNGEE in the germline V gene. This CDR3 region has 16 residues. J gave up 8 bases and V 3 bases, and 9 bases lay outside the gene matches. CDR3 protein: CASSAGQGAVEGELFF. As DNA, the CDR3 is TGTGCCAGCAGCGCCGGACAGGGGGCAGTGGAAGGGGAGCTGTTTTTT.

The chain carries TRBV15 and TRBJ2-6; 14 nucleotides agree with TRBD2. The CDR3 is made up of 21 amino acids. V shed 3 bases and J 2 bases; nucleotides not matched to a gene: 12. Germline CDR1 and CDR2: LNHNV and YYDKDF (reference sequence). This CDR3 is CATSSNWGTSGRKTGANVLTF. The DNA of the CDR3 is TGTGCCACCAGCAGTAACTGGGGGACTAGCGGGAGAAAGACTGGGGCCAACGTCCTGACTTTC.

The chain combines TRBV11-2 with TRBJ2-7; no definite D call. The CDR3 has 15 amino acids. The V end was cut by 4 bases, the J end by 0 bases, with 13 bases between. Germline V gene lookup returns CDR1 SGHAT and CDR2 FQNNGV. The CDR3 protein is CASSSGRRSSYEQYF. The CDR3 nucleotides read TGTGCCAGCAGCTCCGGGCGGCGCAGCTCCTACGAGCAGTACTTC.

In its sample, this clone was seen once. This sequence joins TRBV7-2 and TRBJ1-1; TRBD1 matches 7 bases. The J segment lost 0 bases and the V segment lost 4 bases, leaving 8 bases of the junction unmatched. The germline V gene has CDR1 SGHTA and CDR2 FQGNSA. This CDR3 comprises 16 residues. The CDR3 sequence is CASSSPMGTVNTEAFF. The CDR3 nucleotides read TGTGCCAGCAGCTCCCCTATGGGGACAGTGAACACTGAAGCTTTCTTT.